The 28 T cell receptor beta chains in this list originate from one sample, sequenced in a study of OX40 agonist ivuxolimab in advanced cancers. Generated by immunoSEQ multiplex PCR, the TCRdb table keeps only in-frame clones and is missing some. Here the sample spans roughly 30,000 clones, approximately 84% being singletons. Sequenced material: CD4+ or CD8+ T cells sorted from blood, taken in a trial of the OX40 agonist ivuxolimab. All receptors derive from an adult with an advanced solid tumor such as melanoma, head and neck, liver or kidney cancer.

This chain uses TRBV19 with TRBJ2-5; the match to TRBD1 covers 12 bases. The junction had 2 bases not matched to a gene; V was cut back by 5 bases and J by 4 bases. This CDR3 is built from 14 residues. The germline V gene encodes CDR1 LNHDA and CDR2 SQIVND (reference sequence). CDR3 region: CASSPGQGAETQYF. Written as DNA, the CDR3 is TGTGCCAGTAGTCCGGGACAGGGGGCAGAGACCCAGTACTTC.

This clone was detected a few times. The rearrangement links TRBV5-5 to TRBJ1-1; weak D call: TRBD1 (5 bases). CDR3 size: 13 residues. The germline CDR1 and CDR2 sequences are SGHKS and YYEKEE (reference sequence). V was cut by 4 bases and J by 8 bases, with 15 bases left in between. Written as DNA, the CDR3 is TGTGCCAGCAGCCCTGGGGGGGAATTGGAAGCTTTCTTT. Translated, it gives CASSPGGELEAFF.

The chain couples TRBV7-2 to TRBJ1-6, with unresolved D. V lost 4 bases and J 2 bases, leaving 6 bases between the germline ends. Looked up from germline, CDR1 is SGHTA and CDR2 is FQGNSA. This CDR3 is built from 14 residues. Written as DNA, the CDR3 is TGTGCCAGCAGCTCCGATACCTATAATTCACCCCTCCACTTT. Protein sequence: CASSSDTYNSPLHF.

The chain joins TRBV13 to TRBJ2-1; a possible D gene is TRBD2 (6 bases). Looked up from germline, CDR1 is PRHDT and CDR2 is FYEKMQ (reference sequence). The CDR3 length is 15 residues. The V end was cut by 0 bases, the J end by 5 bases, with 11 bases between. This chain's CDR3 is CASSLGRGTHNEQFF. CDR3 in DNA: TGTGCCAGCAGCTTAGGCCGCGGGACCCACAATGAGCAGTTCTTC.

This clone has only a few counts. The chain uses TRBV15 and TRBJ2-1; 8 positions match TRBD1. The germline V gene encodes CDR1 LNHNV and CDR2 YYDKDF (reference sequence). The V segment lost 5 bases and the J segment 6 bases; nucleotides outside the gene matches: 12. This CDR3 spans 16 amino acids. CDR3 region: CATSRFRGQVANEQFF. DNA for the CDR3: TGTGCCACCAGCCGCTTCCGGGGACAGGTGGCCAATGAGCAGTTCTTC.

This chain uses TRBV9 with TRBJ2-1, with 10 bases fitting TRBD2. This CDR3 has 16 residues. CDR1 and CDR2 from the germline V gene are SGDLS and YYNGEE. V shed 3 bases, J shed 0 bases, and the junction held 3 bases outside the gene matches. In nucleotides, the CDR3 is TGTGCCAGCAGCGCCTCTAGCGGGAGCTCCTACAATGAGCAGTTCTTC. It encodes CASSASSGSSYNEQFF.

This rearrangement joins TRBV19 to TRBJ2-3, with D maybe TRBD2 (6 bases). Germline CDR1 reads LNHDA; CDR2 reads SQIVND (reference sequence). The CDR3 is made up of 13 amino acids. V lost 7 bases, J lost 4 bases, and 12 bases lay in between. The CDR3 loop reads CASTIGGSDTQYF. CDR3 nucleotide sequence: TGTGCCAGTACCATCGGGGGATCAGATACGCAGTATTTT.

This sequence joins TRBV13 and TRBJ2-1; D is ambiguous. The CDR3 loop spans 12 amino acids. Germline V gene data show CDR1 as PRHDT and CDR2 as FYEKMQ (reference sequence). V was cut by 0 bases and J by 6 bases, with 3 bases left in between. The CDR3 sequence is CASSLGSNEQFF. CDR3 sequence (DNA): TGTGCCAGCAGCTTAGGATCCAATGAGCAGTTCTTC.

This chain links TRBV14 with TRBJ2-7; D not certain. CDR1 and CDR2 (germline): SGHDN, FVKESK. The V and J ends lost 0 bases and 4 bases respectively, with 13 bases between them. This CDR3 contains 15 residues. This CDR3 is CASSQDSGRRYEQYF. The CDR3 nucleotides read TGTGCCAGCAGCCAAGATAGTGGCAGGCGGTACGAGCAGTACTTC.

This chain connects TRBV10-3 to TRBJ2-7, with 8 bases that match TRBD1. CDR3 length equals 15 residues. V shed 2 bases and J 5 bases; nucleotides not matched to a gene: 8. Germline lookup yields CDR1 ENHRY and CDR2 SYGVKD. This chain's CDR3 is CAISEPRQGYNEQYF. As DNA, the CDR3 is TGTGCCATCAGTGAGCCGCGACAGGGGTACAACGAGCAGTACTTC.

This clone was detected a few times. The gene calls are TRBV27 and TRBJ2-7; tentatively, D is TRBD1 or TRBD2 (5 bases each). The CDR3 has 10 residues. V was trimmed by 8 bases and J by 6 bases, leaving 8 bases between them. CDR1 and CDR2 from the germline V gene are MNHEY and SMNVEV (reference sequence). CDR3 region: CASGTSEQYF. The CDR3 DNA is TGTGCCAGCGGGACGTCCGAGCAGTACTTC.

This clone is categorized as medium-sized. This rearrangement joins TRBV18 to TRBJ1-5; 7 bases line up with TRBD1. CDR1 and CDR2 (germline): KGHSH, LQKENI. This CDR3 is built from 16 residues. Germline trimming cut 1 base from V and 4 bases from J; bases unmatched to any gene: 7. CDR3: CASSPQGGSPNQPQHF. Here the CDR3 DNA reads TGTGCCAGCTCACCACAAGGGGGCAGTCCTAATCAGCCCCAGCATTTT.

The J gene is TRBJ1-5, the V gene TRBV23-1; D unresolved. TRBV23-1 counts as an open reading frame of uncertain function. The CDR3 has 13 amino acids. V dropped 6 bases and J dropped 0 bases, with 6 bases sitting between them. Written as DNA, the CDR3 is TGCGCCAGCAGCCCCCCTAGCAATCAGCCCCAGCATTTT. Amino acids: CASSPPSNQPQHF.

The chain couples TRBV5-6 to TRBJ2-7; 11 bases line up with TRBD1. V shed 2 bases, J shed 5 bases, and the junction held 3 bases outside the gene matches. The CDR3 covers 14 residues. Germline CDR1 SGHDT, CDR2 YYEEEE. Written as DNA, the CDR3 is TGTGCCAGCAGCTTCGGACAGGGGGCCCACGAGCAGTACTTC. Residues: CASSFGQGAHEQYF.

The chain employs TRBV30 and TRBJ2-7; maybe TRBD2 (5 bases). Germline loops: CDR1 GTSNPN, CDR2 SVGIG (reference sequence). The CDR3 contains 13 residues. Trimming took off 4 bases at V and 4 bases at J, with 14 bases between the two ends. The CDR3 nucleotides are TGTGCCTGGAATGTCGGCCCGGGGTACGAGCAGTACTTC. The encoded protein is CAWNVGPGYEQYF.

The chain is built from TRBV29-1 and TRBJ1-2; the D is unclear. Between the trimmed V and J ends, which lost 7 bases and 5 bases, there was a span of 20 bases. The CDR3 extends over 14 amino acids. Germline V gene sequence: CDR1 SQVTM, CDR2 ANQGSEA. CDR3 in DNA: TGCAGCGGGGAATTGGGATCCTCTGGGTATGGCTACACCTTC. Residues: CSGELGSSGYGYTF.

V is TRBV6-5 and J is TRBJ1-6; D possibly corresponds to TRBD1 (5 bases). Germline values: CDR1 MNHEY, CDR2 SVGAGI. This CDR3 is built from 13 residues. The V and J ends lost 5 bases and 3 bases respectively, with 5 bases between them. CDR3 DNA: TGTGCCAGCAGTGACAGCTATAATTCACCCCTCCACTTT. Amino acids: CASSDSYNSPLHF.

The chain has TRBV30 and TRBJ2-7; D ambiguous. The germline CDR1 and CDR2 sequences are GTSNPN and SVGIG (reference sequence). V was shortened by 6 bases and J by 4 bases, with 16 bases between the two germline ends. The CDR3 spans 13 residues. The CDR3 loop reads CACPGLTTYEQYF. The CDR3 bases are TGTGCCTGCCCCGGGCTTACAACTTACGAGCAGTACTTC.

This chain joins TRBV28 and TRBJ1-2, with D uncertain. Germline CDR1 MDHEN, CDR2 SYDVKM. This CDR3 has 12 residues. V was cut by 6 bases and J by 4 bases, with 9 bases left in between. Here the CDR3 DNA reads TGTGCCAGCAGCCGAGGATCCTATGGCTACACCTTC. Translated, it gives CASSRGSYGYTF.

The table lists this clone with a count of one. The chain links TRBV27 to TRBJ1-5; TRBD1 might be the D (5 bases). Germline CDR1 reads MNHEY; CDR2 reads SMNVEV (reference sequence). The germline V and J ends were trimmed by 7 bases and 0 bases, with 19 bases remaining between them. The CDR3 loop spans 17 amino acids. In DNA form, the CDR3 reads TGTGCCAGCACCCCCCGGGGAGGGGACCATAGCAATCAGCCCCAGCATTTT. The encoded protein is CASTPRGGDHSNQPQHF.

The rearrangement links TRBV29-1 to TRBJ1-2, with D perhaps matching TRBD1 (6 bases). With 3 bases removed from V and 5 bases from J, the gap between germline ends came to 13 bases. In germline, CDR1 is SQVTM, CDR2 ANQGSEA. This CDR3 region has 13 residues. This chain's CDR3 is CSVENRVGYGYTF. CDR3 DNA sequence: TGCAGCGTTGAGAACAGGGTGGGGTATGGCTACACCTTC.

The rearrangement links TRBV4-2 to TRBJ2-5; 11 bases line up with TRBD2. Trimming at V came to 7 bases and at J to 0 bases, leaving 10 bases not matched to a gene. Per germline, CDR1 LGHNA and CDR2 YNFKEQ. CDR3 length equals 17 residues. The CDR3 loop is CASTPLLAGGYQETQYF. The CDR3 DNA follows: TGTGCCAGCACACCGTTGCTAGCGGGGGGCTACCAAGAGACCCAGTACTTC.

This clone was detected only once. V and J are TRBV5-1 and TRBJ2-7; 12 bases are a match to TRBD2. CDR1 and CDR2 (germline): SGHRS, YFSETQ. CDR3 length: 16 amino acids. Unmatched junction bases numbered 10, after V lost 5 bases and J lost 4 bases. CDR3 nucleotide sequence: TGCGCCAGCAGGCCATCCGGGACTAGCGGGCCTTACGAGCAGTACTTC. It translates to CASRPSGTSGPYEQYF.

The rearrangement joins TRBV2 to TRBJ2-1; 8 bases line up with TRBD1. The germline V gene encodes CDR1 SNHLY and CDR2 FYNNEI. V shed 6 bases and J 0 bases; nucleotides not matched to a gene: 7. The CDR3 length is 16 residues. The CDR3, as DNA: TGTGCCAGCAGGGGACAGGCCCAAAGCTCCTACAATGAGCAGTTCTTC. It specifies CASRGQAQSSYNEQFF. Together with reference TRBV2 and TRBJ2-1, the CDR3 gives the full variable domain: EPEVTQTPSHQVTQMGQEVILRCVPISNHLYFYWYRQILGQKVEFLVSFYNNEISEKSEIFDDQFSVERPDGSNFTLKIRSTKLEDSAMYFCASRGQAQSSYNEQFFGPGTRLTVL.

The chain recombines TRBV11-3 with TRBJ2-7, with 9 bases that match TRBD1. In germline, CDR1 is SGHNT, CDR2 YENEEA. This CDR3 comprises 14 residues. The V gene end was trimmed by 5 bases and the J gene end by 5 bases; junction bases not matched to a gene: 7. The CDR3 region is CASSPRDRANEQYF. CDR3 DNA: TGTGCCAGCAGCCCGCGGGACAGGGCTAACGAGCAGTACTTC.

The chain recombines TRBV9 with TRBJ2-3; TRBD1 or TRBD2 may be the D gene (6 bases each). Germline V gives CDR1 SGDLS, CDR2 YYNGEE. Trimming took 0 bases from V and 11 from J, leaving 28 bases between them. The CDR3 runs to 18 residues. The CDR3 region is CASSVAGTPSLRGMGQYF. CDR3 DNA: TGTGCCAGCAGCGTAGCTGGGACACCAAGCCTACGGGGGATGGGGCAGTATTTT.

Relative to its sample, this clone is medium-sized. The chain joins TRBV28 to TRBJ1-2, with 7 bases that match TRBD1. Trimming took 2 bases from V and 3 from J; bases not matched to a gene: 3. The germline CDR1 and CDR2 sequences are MDHEN and SYDVKM. The CDR3 runs to 14 residues. The CDR3 here is CASSLPGTDYGYTF. In DNA, the CDR3 is TGTGCCAGCAGTTTACCCGGGACAGACTATGGCTACACCTTC.

The chain uses TRBV9 and TRBJ2-7, with D unresolved. V lost 0 bases and J 2 bases, leaving 9 bases between the germline ends. From germline, CDR1 is SGDLS and CDR2 YYNGEE. The CDR3 consists of 14 residues. CDR3 loop: CASSVASQAYEQYF. The DNA of the CDR3 is TGTGCCAGCAGCGTAGCATCCCAGGCCTACGAGCAGTACTTC.